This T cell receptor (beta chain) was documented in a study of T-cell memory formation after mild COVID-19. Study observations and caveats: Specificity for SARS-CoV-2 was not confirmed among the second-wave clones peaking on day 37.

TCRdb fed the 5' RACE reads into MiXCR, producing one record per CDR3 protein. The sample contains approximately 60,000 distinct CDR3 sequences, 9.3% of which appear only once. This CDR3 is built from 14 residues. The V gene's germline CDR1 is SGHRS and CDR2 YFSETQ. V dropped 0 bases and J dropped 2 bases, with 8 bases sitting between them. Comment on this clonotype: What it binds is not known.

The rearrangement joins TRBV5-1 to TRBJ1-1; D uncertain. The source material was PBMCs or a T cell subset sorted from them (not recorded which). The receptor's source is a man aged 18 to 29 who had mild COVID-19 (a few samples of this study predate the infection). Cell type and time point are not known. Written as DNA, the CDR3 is TGCGCCAGCAGCTTGGTCGGCGATAACACTGAAGCTTTCTTT. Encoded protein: CASSLVGDNTEAFF.